Listed here are 12 T cell receptor beta chains from one sample, sequenced in a study of T cells in Graves' hyperthyroidism and ophthalmopathy. TCR beta CDR3 region amplification was performed from RNA transcripts. In the first-round RT-PCR of the TCR CDR3, the HTBI primer set was used. Using its own MiXCR run on the multiplex PCR reads, TCRdb lists one record per CDR3 protein. The sample records about 570,000 distinct CDR3 sequences, 46% being singletons. Sequenced: peripheral blood or thyroid tissue (not recorded which). These receptors came from an adult woman with Graves' disease, either hyperthyroidism or ophthalmopathy (not recorded which).

The gene calls are TRBV15 and TRBJ2-5; D unresolved. CDR1 LNHNV and CDR2 YYDKDF come from the germline V gene (reference sequence). This CDR3 contains 14 residues. The V end lost 3 bases, the J end lost 2 bases, and 10 bases lay between the germline ends. DNA for the CDR3: TGTGCCACCAGCAGGGGCGGAGTTCAAGAGACCCAGTACTTC. This codes for CATSRGGVQETQYF.

The rearrangement uses TRBV20-1 and TRBJ1-2, with D possibly being TRBD1 (5 bases). The V and J ends lost 0 bases and 6 bases respectively, with 11 bases between them. This CDR3 spans 13 amino acids. CDR1 is DFQATT and CDR2 is SNEGSKA in the germline V gene (reference sequence). CDR3 DNA sequence: TGCAGTGCTAGAGATTTGGCAGGGAATGGCTACACCTTC. Translation: CSARDLAGNGYTF.

There are a few counts of this clonotype. This may arise from a read error, as a much more abundant clone is one base away. The CDR3 sequence is CASSDPSGTSGANTGELFF. In DNA, the CDR3 is TGCGCCAGCAGCGACCCCTCCGGGACTAGCGGAGCGAACACCGGGGAGCTGTTTTTT. The chain uses TRBV10-2 and TRBJ2-2; 11 bases line up with TRBD2. CDR1 is WSHSY and CDR2 is SAAADI in the germline V gene. The CDR3 is 19 residues long. V shed 6 bases and J 0 bases; nucleotides not matched to a gene: 12.

The rearrangement links TRBV7-9 to TRBJ2-7; D uncertain. The length of the CDR3 is 15 residues. Trimming pared 3 bases from V and 2 bases from J, leaving 14 bases between. Germline V gene lookup returns CDR1 SEHNR and CDR2 FQNEAQ (reference sequence). In DNA form, the CDR3 reads TGTGCCAGCAGCTTGCGGCAAGCAAGCCCCTACGAGCAGTACTTC. Its protein is CASSLRQASPYEQYF.

V and J are TRBV29-1 and TRBJ2-7; D uncertain. The CDR3 runs to 13 residues. V was shortened by 6 bases and J by 0 bases, with 12 bases between the two germline ends. CDR1 is SQVTM, CDR2 ANQGSEA, per germline. The CDR3, as DNA: TGCAGCGTGGGTGACACTTTCTCCTACGAGCAGTACTTC. Protein product: CSVGDTFSYEQYF.

In its sample, this clonotype was seen many times. The chain is built from TRBV2 and TRBJ2-7; D ambiguous. Germline V lookup: CDR1 SNHLY, CDR2 FYNNEI. V was clipped by 4 bases and J by 6 bases, with 10 bases between them. The CDR3 sequence is 12 residues long. The CDR3 region is CASSVSRAEQYF. In DNA, the CDR3 is TGTGCCAGCAGTGTTAGTAGGGCCGAGCAGTACTTC.

This clonotype appeared many times. The genes are TRBV7-9 and TRBJ2-6; D remains ambiguous. Germline V gene lookup returns CDR1 SEHNR and CDR2 FQNEAQ (reference sequence). The CDR3 loop spans 13 amino acids. V lost 7 bases and J lost 4, with 8 bases in between. The CDR3 spells CASISRGANVLTF. CDR3 nucleotides: TGTGCCAGCATATCTAGAGGGGCCAACGTCCTGACTTTC.

The chain employs TRBV20-1 and TRBJ2-7; 8 bases match TRBD1. J was trimmed by 8 bases and V by 3 bases; bases with no gene match: 21. The germline gives CDR1 DFQATT, CDR2 SNEGSKA (reference sequence). CDR3 size: 17 residues. CDR3 nucleotides: TGCAGTGCTAGGATCTTTGGACAGGGTGGGAATCAGCCCCAGCAGTACTTC. Protein product: CSARIFGQGGNQPQQYF.

The chain carries TRBV20-1 and TRBJ1-2; 7 nucleotides agree with TRBD1. This CDR3 has 15 amino acids. The trim removed 3 bases at V and 6 bases at J, leaving 13 bases unmatched. Looked up from germline, CDR1 is DFQATT and CDR2 is SNEGSKA (reference sequence). The CDR3 is CSARGTARGVDGYTF. The CDR3 DNA is TGCAGTGCTAGGGGGACAGCGCGGGGGGTGGATGGCTACACCTTC.

This clonotype was counted a few times. The chain recombines TRBV2 with TRBJ2-5, with D perhaps TRBD1 (6 bases). From germline, CDR1 is SNHLY and CDR2 FYNNEI. This CDR3 spans 13 amino acids. V was clipped by 4 bases and J by 0 bases, with 6 bases between them. Here the CDR3 DNA reads TGTGCCAGCAGTGGACAGGACCAAGAGACCCAGTACTTC. Encoded protein: CASSGQDQETQYF.

CDR3 sequence (DNA): TGTGCCAGCAGCTTATGGGTTTCCTTATTTGGCTACACCTTC. Translating gives CASSLWVSLFGYTF. The V and J genes are TRBV7-3 and TRBJ1-2; no clear D. This CDR3 has 14 amino acids. Germline CDR1 reads SGHTA; CDR2 reads FQGTGA. V dropped 2 bases and J dropped 7 bases, with 14 bases sitting between them.

About this clonotype: A much bigger clone sits one base away, suggesting this may be a read error. The chain combines TRBV10-3 with TRBJ1-2; the D gene is possibly TRBD1 (5 bases). The CDR3 runs to 11 residues. Trimming left V 6 bases short and J 7 bases short, with 9 bases between. Germline lookup yields CDR1 ENHRY and CDR2 SYGVKD. The CDR3 DNA is TGTGCCATCAGGGCGGGGGTTGGCTACACCTTC. Translating gives CAIRAGVGYTF.